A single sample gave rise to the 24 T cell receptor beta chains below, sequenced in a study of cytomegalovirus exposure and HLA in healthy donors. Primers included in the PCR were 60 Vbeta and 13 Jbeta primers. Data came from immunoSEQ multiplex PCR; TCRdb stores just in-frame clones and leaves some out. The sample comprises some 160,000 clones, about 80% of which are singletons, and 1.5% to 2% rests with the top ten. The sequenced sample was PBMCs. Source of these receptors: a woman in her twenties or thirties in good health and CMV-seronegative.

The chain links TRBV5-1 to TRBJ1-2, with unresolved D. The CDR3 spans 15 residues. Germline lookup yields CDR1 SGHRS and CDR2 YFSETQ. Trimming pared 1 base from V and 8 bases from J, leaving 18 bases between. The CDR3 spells CASSLSDRGLGGYTF. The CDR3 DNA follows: TGCGCCAGCAGCTTGTCGGATCGGGGTCTCGGGGGCTACACCTTC. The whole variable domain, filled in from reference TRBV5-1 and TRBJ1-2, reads KAGVTQTPRYLIKTRGQQVTLSCSPISGHRSVSWYQQTPGQGLQFLFEYFSETQRNKGNFPGRFSGRQFSNSRSEMNVSTLELGDSALYLCASSLSDRGLGGYTFGSGTRLTVV.

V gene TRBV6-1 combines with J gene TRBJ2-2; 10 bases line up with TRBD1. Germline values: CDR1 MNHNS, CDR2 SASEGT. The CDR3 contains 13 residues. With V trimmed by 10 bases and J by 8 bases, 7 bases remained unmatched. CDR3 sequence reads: CATGQGVGGELFF. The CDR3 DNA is TGTGCCACAGGACAGGGGGTAGGAGGGGAGCTGTTTTTT.

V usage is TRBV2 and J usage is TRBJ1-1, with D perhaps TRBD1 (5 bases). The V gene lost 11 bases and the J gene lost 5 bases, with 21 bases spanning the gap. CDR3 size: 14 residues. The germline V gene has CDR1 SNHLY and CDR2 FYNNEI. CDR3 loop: CAGGNREGRTEAFF. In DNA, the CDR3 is TGTGCCGGGGGGAATAGGGAGGGGAGAACTGAAGCTTTCTTT.

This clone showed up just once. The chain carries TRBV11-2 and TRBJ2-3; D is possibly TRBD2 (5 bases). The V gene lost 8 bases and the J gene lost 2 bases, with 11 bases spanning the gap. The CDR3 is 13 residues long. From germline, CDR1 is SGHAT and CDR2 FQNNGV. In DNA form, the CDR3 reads TGTGCCAGCCAGCGGTTTCCCACAGATACGCAGTATTTT. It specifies CASQRFPTDTQYF.

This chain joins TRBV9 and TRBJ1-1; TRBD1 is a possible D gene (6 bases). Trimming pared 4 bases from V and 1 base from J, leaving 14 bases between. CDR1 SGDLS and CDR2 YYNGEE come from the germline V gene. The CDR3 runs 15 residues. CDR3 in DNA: TGTGCCAGCAGCCCCCGCGGACAGACGAACACTGAAGCTTTCTTT. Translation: CASSPRGQTNTEAFF.

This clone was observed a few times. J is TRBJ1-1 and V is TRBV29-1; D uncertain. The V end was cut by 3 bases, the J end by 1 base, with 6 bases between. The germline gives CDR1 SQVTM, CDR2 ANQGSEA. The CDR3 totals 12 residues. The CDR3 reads CSVDPGNTEAFF. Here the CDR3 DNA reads TGCAGCGTTGACCCAGGGAACACTGAAGCTTTCTTT.

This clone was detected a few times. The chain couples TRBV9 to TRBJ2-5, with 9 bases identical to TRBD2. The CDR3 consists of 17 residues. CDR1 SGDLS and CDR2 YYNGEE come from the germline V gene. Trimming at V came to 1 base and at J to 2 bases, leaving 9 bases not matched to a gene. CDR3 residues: CASSVSLSGGLQETQYF. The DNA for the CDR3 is TGTGCCAGCAGCGTATCCCTTAGCGGGGGCCTTCAAGAGACCCAGTACTTC.

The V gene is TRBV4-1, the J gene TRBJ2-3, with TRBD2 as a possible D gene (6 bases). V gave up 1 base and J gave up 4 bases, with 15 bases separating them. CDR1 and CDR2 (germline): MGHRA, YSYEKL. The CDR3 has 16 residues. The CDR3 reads CASSQGTGDPPDTQYF. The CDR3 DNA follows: TGCGCCAGCAGCCAAGGCACGGGGGACCCCCCAGATACGCAGTATTTT.

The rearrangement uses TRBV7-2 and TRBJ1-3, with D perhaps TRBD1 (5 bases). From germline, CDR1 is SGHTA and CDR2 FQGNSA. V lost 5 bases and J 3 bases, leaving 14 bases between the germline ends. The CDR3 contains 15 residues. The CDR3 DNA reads TGTGCCAGCAGCGCCCGCCAGGGAGGTGGAAACACCATATATTTT. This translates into CASSARQGGGNTIYF.

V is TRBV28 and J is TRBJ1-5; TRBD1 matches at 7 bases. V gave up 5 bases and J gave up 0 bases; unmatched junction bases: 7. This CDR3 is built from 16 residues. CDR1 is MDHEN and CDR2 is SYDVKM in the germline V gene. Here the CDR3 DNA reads TGTGCCAGCAGTCCGCCGGGACAGTATAGCAATCAGCCCCAGCATTTT. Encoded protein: CASSPPGQYSNQPQHF.

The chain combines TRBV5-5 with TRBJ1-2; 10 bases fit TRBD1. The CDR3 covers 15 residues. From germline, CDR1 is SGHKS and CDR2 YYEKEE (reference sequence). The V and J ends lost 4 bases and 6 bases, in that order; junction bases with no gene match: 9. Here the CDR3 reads CASSLGGTGANGYTF. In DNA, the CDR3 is TGTGCCAGCAGCCTAGGGGGGACAGGGGCAAATGGCTACACCTTC.

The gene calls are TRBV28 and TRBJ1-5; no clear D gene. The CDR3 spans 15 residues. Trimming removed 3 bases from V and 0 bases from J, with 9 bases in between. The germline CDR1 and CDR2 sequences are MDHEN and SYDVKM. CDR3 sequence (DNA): TGTGCCAGCAGTTTCAAACGGTATAGCAATCAGCCCCAGCATTTT. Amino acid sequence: CASSFKRYSNQPQHF.

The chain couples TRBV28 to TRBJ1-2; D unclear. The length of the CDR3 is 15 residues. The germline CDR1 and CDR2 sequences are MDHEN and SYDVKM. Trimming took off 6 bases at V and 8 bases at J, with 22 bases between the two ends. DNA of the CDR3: TGTGCCAGCAGCCTCGGACTCTCAATATCCCGGGGCTACACCTTC. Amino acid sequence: CASSLGLSISRGYTF.

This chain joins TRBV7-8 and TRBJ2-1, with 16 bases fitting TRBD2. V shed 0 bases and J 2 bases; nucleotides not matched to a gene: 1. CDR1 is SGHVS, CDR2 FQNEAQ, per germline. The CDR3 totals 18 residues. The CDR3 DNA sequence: TGTGCCAGCAGCTTAGCGGGGACTAGCGGGGGGGCCTACAATGAGCAGTTCTTC. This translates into CASSLAGTSGGAYNEQFF.

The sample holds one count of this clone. The CDR3 coding sequence is TGCAGCGTTTCCGGGGGGGACAGGGGCCCCGGTGATGGCTACACCTTC. Protein: CSVSGGDRGPGDGYTF. V is TRBV29-1 and J is TRBJ1-2, with 10 positions matching TRBD1. This CDR3 spans 16 amino acids. After removal of 5 bases from V and 6 bases from J, the junction contained 15 bases not matched to a gene. The germline CDR1 and CDR2 sequences are SQVTM and ANQGSEA. The variable domain in full, with the rest retrieved from reference TRBV29-1 and TRBJ1-2, is SAVISQKPSRDICQRGTSLTIQCQVDSQVTMMFWYRQQPGQSLTLIATANQGSEATYESGFVIDKFPISRPNLTFSTLTVSNMSPEDSSIYLCSVSGGDRGPGDGYTFGSGTRLTVV.

The CDR3 here is CASSPLAGGNEQYF. For the CDR3, the DNA is TGTGCCAGCAGCCCACTAGCGGGGGGTAACGAGCAGTACTTC. The chain combines TRBV7-3 with TRBJ2-7; 12 bases align to TRBD2. Germline values: CDR1 SGHTA, CDR2 FQGTGA. The CDR3 extends over 14 amino acids. The J segment lost 5 bases and the V segment lost 5 bases, leaving 4 bases of the junction unmatched. Full variable domain (remainder filled in from reference TRBV7-3 and TRBJ2-7): GAGVSQTPSNKVTEKGKYVELRCDPISGHTALYWYRQSLGQGPEFLIYFQGTGAADDSGLPNDRFFAVRPEGSVSTLKIQRTERGDSAVYLCASSPLAGGNEQYFGPGTRLTVT.

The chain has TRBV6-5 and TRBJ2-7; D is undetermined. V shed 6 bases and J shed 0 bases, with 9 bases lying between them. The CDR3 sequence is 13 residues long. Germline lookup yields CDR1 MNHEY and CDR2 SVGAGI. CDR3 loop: CASSVATSYEQYF. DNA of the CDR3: TGTGCCAGCAGCGTAGCAACCTCCTACGAGCAGTACTTC.

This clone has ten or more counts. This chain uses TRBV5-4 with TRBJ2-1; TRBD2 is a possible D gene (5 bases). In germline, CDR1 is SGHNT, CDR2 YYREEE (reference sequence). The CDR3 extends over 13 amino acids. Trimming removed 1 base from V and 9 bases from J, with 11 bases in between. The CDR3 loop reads CASSLPLSGEQFF. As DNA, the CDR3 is TGTGCCAGCAGCTTGCCTCTAAGCGGTGAGCAGTTCTTC.

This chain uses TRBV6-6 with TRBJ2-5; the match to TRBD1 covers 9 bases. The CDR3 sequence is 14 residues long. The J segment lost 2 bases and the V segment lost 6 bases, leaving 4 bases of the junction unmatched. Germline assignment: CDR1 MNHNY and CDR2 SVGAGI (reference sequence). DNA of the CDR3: TGTGCCAGCAGAGCGGGACAGGGTCAAGAGACCCAGTACTTC. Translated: CASRAGQGQETQYF.

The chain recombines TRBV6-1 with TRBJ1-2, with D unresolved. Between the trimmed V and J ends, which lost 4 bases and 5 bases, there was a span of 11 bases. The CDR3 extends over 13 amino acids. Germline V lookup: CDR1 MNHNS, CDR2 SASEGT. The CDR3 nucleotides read TGTGCCAGCAGTGGATGGGTGGAGTATGGCTACACCTTC. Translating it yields CASSGWVEYGYTF.

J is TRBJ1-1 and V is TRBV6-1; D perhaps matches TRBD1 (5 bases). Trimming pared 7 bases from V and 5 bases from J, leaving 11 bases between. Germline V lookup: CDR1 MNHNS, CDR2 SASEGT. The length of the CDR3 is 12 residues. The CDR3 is CASILDRTEAFF. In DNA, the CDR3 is TGTGCCAGCATTCTTGACAGAACTGAAGCTTTCTTT.

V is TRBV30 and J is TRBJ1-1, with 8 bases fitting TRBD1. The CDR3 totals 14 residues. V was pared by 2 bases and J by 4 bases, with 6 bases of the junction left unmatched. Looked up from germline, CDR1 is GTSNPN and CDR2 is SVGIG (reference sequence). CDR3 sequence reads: CAWSLRQGSTEAFF. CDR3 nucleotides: TGTGCCTGGAGTTTAAGACAGGGGTCCACTGAAGCTTTCTTT.

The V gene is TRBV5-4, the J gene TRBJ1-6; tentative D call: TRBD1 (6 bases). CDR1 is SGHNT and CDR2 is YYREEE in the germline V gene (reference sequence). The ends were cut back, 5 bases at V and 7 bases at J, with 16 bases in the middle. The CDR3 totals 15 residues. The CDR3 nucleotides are TGTGCCAGCAGTCGTACAGGGTTTGGGAATTCACCCCTCCACTTT. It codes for CASSRTGFGNSPLHF.

The CDR3 is CASSIGSGLAGGKDTQYF. In DNA form, the CDR3 reads TGTGCCAGCAGCATCGGGAGCGGACTAGCGGGGGGGAAGGATACGCAGTATTTT. This chain connects TRBV14 to TRBJ2-3; 15 bases map to TRBD2. CDR1 SGHDN and CDR2 FVKESK come from the germline V gene. The CDR3 length is 18 residues. V lost 5 bases, J lost 6 bases, and 12 bases stayed unmatched.